The entry below describes one T cell receptor (beta chain). The antigen is unknown. This entry belongs to a study of glioma-infiltrating T cells. General study results and limits: Non-neoplastic patients had below-expected tissue-blood divergence, while all gliomas exceeded expectation. CDR3 overlap between tissue and blood was very small.

Amplification of TCR alpha and beta CDR3 regions from RNA used iRepertoire nested multiplex PCR. Tissue mRNA or PBMC total RNA, roughly 95-400 ng, went into one-step reverse transcription and amplification. TCRdb reprocessed the multiplex PCR reads via MiXCR and lists one record per CDR3 protein. The table records about 140,000 distinct CDR3 sequences, 30% to 40% of them present only once. The CDR3 length is 17 residues. Germline CDR1 reads MNHEY; CDR2 reads SMNVEV (reference sequence). Trimming stripped 6 bases from V and 4 bases from J, with 21 bases between. Specimen: glioma tissue, nonneoplastic brain tissue, or PBMCs (not recorded which). The receptor was isolated from a human donor with low-grade glioma or glioblastoma, undergoing nonglioma brain surgery, or in good health (not recorded which). The chain employs TRBV27 and TRBJ1-4, with D tentatively TRBD1 (5 bases). The CDR3 DNA reads as TGTGCCAGCAGACCTGCATCGGGTGGGGCTCGTAATGAAAAACTGTTTTTT. Its protein is CASRPASGGARNEKLFF.